The 14 T cell receptor beta chains presented below share a single source sample, sequenced in a study of blood T cell repertoires in COVID-19. Only in-frame clones appear in the TCRdb table, and some are missing; sequencing was by immunoSEQ multiplex PCR. Found here are hundreds of thousands of clones, 84% of them singletons; the top ten hold about 7%. The sequencing input was PBMCs or T cells enriched from blood (not recorded which). These receptors were taken from a woman in her forties who had recovered from COVID-19.

CDR3 sequence reads: CASSQERLAWNEQFF. CDR3 in DNA: TGCGCCAGCAGCCAAGAGCGGCTAGCATGGAATGAGCAGTTCTTC. The rearrangement joins TRBV4-1 to TRBJ2-1; D might be TRBD2 (5 bases). The CDR3 contains 15 residues. Between the trimmed V and J ends, which lost 0 bases and 7 bases, there was a span of 13 bases. Germline CDR1 and CDR2: MGHRA and YSYEKL.

Concerning this clone: The CDR3 does not end in the conserved phenylalanine or tryptophan, so this is likely a read error. Because the CDR3's place on the DNA is in doubt, the DNA is left out and the CDR3 is given as listed by TCRdb. The chain joins TRBV21-1 to TRBJ1-2; the table assigns TRBD1, which was not confirmed against the DNA. TRBV21-1 is noted as a pseudogene. The CDR3 totals 10 residues, both ends included. CDR3 protein: CASSRDIPRS.

The chain has TRBV12-1 and TRBJ2-7; the table's D call of TRBD1 was not tested on the DNA. TRBV12-1 is described as a pseudogene. This CDR3 region has 14 residues. CDR3 DNA: TGTGCCAGCAGCTTTGAACAGGGCGCCTACGAGCAGTACGTC. Translated, it gives CASSFEQGAYEQYV.

The chain joins TRBV11-3 to TRBJ2-3; D may be TRBD2 (6 bases). The V end was cut by 1 base, the J end by 2 bases, with 13 bases between. Germline CDR1 reads SGHNT; CDR2 reads YENEEA. This CDR3 is built from 16 residues. The chain's CDR3 is CASSLVPASDTDTQYF. CDR3 in DNA: TGTGCCAGCAGCTTAGTCCCTGCTAGCGACACAGATACGCAGTATTTT.

The chain recombines TRBV2 with TRBJ1-4, with 8 bases that match TRBD1. CDR1 SNHLY and CDR2 FYNNEI come from the germline V gene. Unmatched junction bases numbered 4, after V lost 3 bases and J lost 4 bases. CDR3 length: 15 amino acids. The CDR3 DNA follows: TGTGCCAGCAGTGAGCAGGGGGCTATTAATGAAAAACTGTTTTTT. This codes for CASSEQGAINEKLFF.

The genes are TRBV18 and TRBJ2-2, with D perhaps matching TRBD2 (5 bases). Germline V lookup: CDR1 KGHSH, CDR2 LQKENI. V lost 3 bases, J lost 4 bases, and 12 bases lay in between. The CDR3 contains 15 residues. Here the CDR3 reads CASSPLSRATGELFF. Here the CDR3 DNA reads TGTGCCAGCTCACCTCTATCGAGGGCCACCGGGGAGCTGTTTTTT.

The rearrangement uses TRBV2 and TRBJ2-2; 7 nucleotides align to TRBD2. The J segment lost 5 bases and the V segment lost 7 bases, leaving 4 bases of the junction unmatched. The germline V gene has CDR1 SNHLY and CDR2 FYNNEI. The CDR3 totals 13 residues. The CDR3 sequence: CASTGGDTGELFF. The CDR3 DNA sequence: TGTGCCAGCACGGGGGGTGATACCGGGGAGCTGTTTTTT.

The chain joins TRBV9 to TRBJ1-2; 8 bases agree with TRBD1. The CDR3 sequence is 13 residues long. The ends lost 3 bases at V and 7 bases at J; junction bases unmatched: 5. Germline CDR1 SGDLS, CDR2 YYNGEE. In DNA, the CDR3 is TGTGCCAGCAGCGCGACAGGGGATCTTGGCTACACCTTC. Amino acid sequence: CASSATGDLGYTF. Using reference TRBV9 and TRBJ1-2 for the parts outside the CDR3, the full variable domain is DSGVTQTPKHLITATGQRVTLRCSPRSGDLSVYWYQQSLDQGLQFLIQYYNGEERAKGNILERFSAQQFPDLHSELNLSSLELGDSALYFCASSATGDLGYTFGSGTRLTVV.

The chain carries TRBV3-1 (or the pseudogene TRBV3-2) and TRBJ2-7; 7 positions match TRBD1. The germline V gene encodes CDR1 LGHDT and CDR2 YNNKEL (reference sequence). The length of the CDR3 is 14 residues. J gave up 2 bases and V 0 bases, and 1 base lay outside the gene matches. The CDR3 loop reads CASSQDRGPYEQYF. As DNA, the CDR3 is TGTGCCAGCAGCCAAGATAGGGGGCCCTACGAGCAGTACTTC.

This chain links TRBV18 with TRBJ2-1; 9 bases map to TRBD2. There are 18 residues in the CDR3. CDR1 and CDR2 (germline): KGHSH, LQKENI. Unmatched junction bases numbered 8, after V lost 0 bases and J lost 2 bases. Here the CDR3 DNA reads TGTGCCAGCTCACCACCGCAGGCTAGCGGGGACCCCTACAATGAGCAGTTCTTC. Translation: CASSPPQASGDPYNEQFF.

The rearrangement uses TRBV7-9 and TRBJ1-1, with 8 bases lining up with TRBD1. Germline-derived CDR1 and CDR2 are SEHNR and FQNEAQ (reference sequence). The CDR3 extends over 12 amino acids. With 7 bases clipped from V and 6 bases from J, the junction kept 4 bases outside the gene matches. CDR3 region: CASKSGGSEAFF. Here the CDR3 DNA reads TGTGCCAGCAAGTCAGGGGGCTCTGAAGCTTTCTTT.

The chain is built from TRBV18 and TRBJ1-1; TRBD1 is a possible D gene (5 bases). Germline lookup yields CDR1 KGHSH and CDR2 LQKENI. This CDR3 comprises 14 residues. V lost 4 bases to trimming and J lost 0 bases, with 9 bases between them. CDR3 protein: CASSLLGVNTEAFF. CDR3 nucleotides: TGTGCCAGCTCACTATTAGGGGTGAACACTGAAGCTTTCTTT. Supplemented by reference TRBV18 and TRBJ1-1, the full variable domain reads NAGVMQNPRHLVRRRGQEARLRCSPMKGHSHVYWYRQLPEEGLKFMVYLQKENIIDESGMPKERFSAEFPKEGPSILRIQQVVRGDSAAYFCASSLLGVNTEAFFGQGTRLTVV.

This clone showed up just a few times. The chain recombines TRBV11-3 with TRBJ2-7, with D perhaps matching TRBD2 (5 bases). Germline CDR1 and CDR2: SGHNT and YENEEA. The CDR3 length is 13 residues. The V end was cut by 0 bases, the J end by 3 bases, with 6 bases between. CDR3 DNA: TGTGCCAGCAGCTTAGATCGGGACTACGAGCAGTACTTC. It specifies CASSLDRDYEQYF. The full variable domain, with the rest looked up from reference TRBV11-3 and TRBJ2-7, is EAGVVQSPRYKIIEKKQPVAFWCNPISGHNTLYWYLQNLGQGPELLIRYENEEAVDDSQLPKDRFSAERLKGVDSTLKIQPAELGDSAVYLCASSLDRDYEQYFGPGTRLTVT.

For this clone: This CDR3 fails to terminate in the conserved phenylalanine or tryptophan, so it likely reflects a read error. The DNA is left out, because the CDR3 cannot be placed on it with certainty; the CDR3 is given as TCRdb lists it. V and J are TRBV27 and TRBJ1-3; TRBD1, the D gene given by the table, was not confirmed from the DNA. The CDR3 totals 12 residues, both ends included. CDR1 MNHEY and CDR2 SMNVEV come from the germline V gene (reference sequence). The CDR3 reads CASSPWTVLNQV.